This T cell receptor (beta chain) appears in the sequencing data of a study of beta chain features in type 1 diabetes. Sequenced material consisted of expressed TCRB transcripts (all of the isolated RNA was reverse transcribed). The table came from immunoSEQ multiplex PCR; TCRdb's copy has only in-frame clones and leaves some out. Of 250,000 to 400,000 clones in the sample, about 14% were seen once. The sequenced material came from central memory CD4+ T cells from blood. This TCR came from a man between 25 and 39 years old in good health.

The CDR3 nucleotides read TGTGCCAGCAGTAATGGGGGCTCTTACTATCAGCCCCAGCATTTT. Translating gives CASSNGGSYYQPQHF. The genes are TRBV2 and TRBJ1-5, with TRBD1 as a possible D gene (6 bases). The CDR3 is made up of 15 amino acids. The germline V gene has CDR1 SNHLY and CDR2 FYNNEI. V was clipped by 5 bases and J by 5 bases, with 16 bases between them.